A selection of T cell receptor beta chains follows, all from one sample in a study of Ad26.COV2.S vaccination and SARS-CoV-2 variants. This table comes from immunoSEQ multiplex PCR, and its TCRdb copy is limited to in-frame clones, with some not included. Of roughly 500,000 clones listed, around 90% are singletons. The sequencing used peripheral blood, collected in a trial of Ad26.COV2.S vaccine versus placebo. The origin of the receptors is a person aged 18 to 65 who received the Ad26.COV2.S COVID-19 vaccine or a placebo. CDR3s include the opening cysteine and the closing phenylalanine or tryptophan. The D gene is left open where the match is weak. Part of the rows lack a size; the others show once, few, many or a class for expanded clones.

CASSLKFRGTEAFF,TGTGCCAGCAGCTTAAAGTTCAGGGGCACTGAAGCTTTCTTT,TRBV7-2,-,-,TRBJ1-1
CASSQGGGSGSADTQYF,TGCGCCAGCAGCCAAGGGGGCGGGAGCGGGAGCGCAGATACGCAGTATTTT,TRBV4-3,TRBD2,-,TRBJ2-3
CASSLGTGVALQETQYF,TGTGCCAGCAGTTTAGGGACAGGGGTAGCGCTCCAAGAGACCCAGTACTTC,TRBV27,TRBD1,once,TRBJ2-5
CASSWGLETNTGELFF,TGTGCCAGCAGCTGGGGACTAGAAACGAACACCGGGGAGCTGTTTTTT,TRBV5-6,TRBD2,once,TRBJ2-2
CASSLGGGEKLFF,TGTGCCAGCAGCCTCGGGGGAGGAGAAAAACTGTTTTTT,TRBV3-1/TRBV3-2,-,-,TRBJ1-4
CASSYGVGGYTF,TGTGCCAGCAGTTACGGGGTCGGCGGCTACACCTTC,TRBV6-2/TRBV6-3,-,-,TRBJ1-2
CSVGGDRTYEQYF,TGCAGCGTTGGTGGAGACAGAACCTACGAGCAGTACTTC,TRBV29-1,-,-,TRBJ2-7
CASSLNGGVETQYF,TGTGCCAGCAGCTTAAATGGAGGGGTGGAGACCCAGTACTTC,TRBV7-3,-,-,TRBJ2-5
CASSGNRVQGQPQHF,TGTGCCAGCAGTGGAAACAGGGTCCAGGGTCAGCCCCAGCATTTT,TRBV2,-,-,TRBJ1-5
CASSSPWSSYNEQFF,TGTGCCAGCAGTTCCCCTTGGAGCTCCTACAATGAGCAGTTCTTC,TRBV6-5,-,-,TRBJ2-1
CASSPGQIEAFF,TGTGCCAGCAGCCCCGGACAGATTGAAGCTTTCTTT,TRBV7-9,-,-,TRBJ1-1
CASSLSTDSPLHF,TGTGCCAGCAGCTTAAGTACTGATTCACCCCTCCACTTT,TRBV7-8,-,-,TRBJ1-6
CASSLAGLAGGANTGELFF,TGTGCCAGCAGCTTGGCTGGACTAGCGGGAGGTGCGAACACCGGGGAGCTGTTTTTT,TRBV5-8,TRBD2,-,TRBJ2-2
CASTKLGGQTPTRQYF,TGTGCCAGCACCAAGTTGGGGGGACAGACCCCAACTAGGCAGTACTTC,TRBV3-1/TRBV3-2,-,-,TRBJ2-7
CASRTDTGENYGYTF,TGTGCCAGCAGGACAGATACAGGGGAAAACTATGGCTACACCTTC,TRBV27,TRBD1,-,TRBJ1-2
CASKRGQGNTEAFF,TGTGCCAGCAAAAGGGGGCAGGGGAACACTGAAGCTTTCTTT,TRBV11-2,TRBD1,-,TRBJ1-1
CASSIEPGNTGELFF,TGTGCCAGCAGCATTGAGCCCGGGAACACCGGGGAGCTGTTTTTT,TRBV5-8,-,-,TRBJ2-2
CASSEWEGARRAFF,TGTGCCAGCAGTGAATGGGAGGGGGCAAGACGAGCTTTCTTT,TRBV25-1,TRBD1,-,TRBJ1-1
CASSDGEQYF,TGTGCCAGCAGTGACGGCGAGCAGTACTTC,TRBV2,-,-,TRBJ2-7
CASRYGAGGTDTQYF,TGTGCCAGCCGGTATGGGGCAGGGGGCACAGATACGCAGTATTTT,TRBV6-5,-,-,TRBJ2-3
CASSLIRGSGANVLTF,TGTGCCAGCAGCTTAATCCGGGGGTCTGGGGCCAACGTCCTGACTTTC,TRBV11-1,-,-,TRBJ2-6
CASSLAGGGRSTEAFF,TGTGCCAGCAGCTTAGCAGGGGGCGGTCGAAGTACTGAAGCTTTCTTT,TRBV7-2,TRBD1,-,TRBJ1-1
CASTPSAPIEKLFF,TGTGCCAGCACCCCTTCGGCCCCAATCGAAAAACTGTTTTTT,TRBV28,-,-,TRBJ1-4
CASSARQGTTYEQYF,TGTGCCAGCAGCGCCAGACAGGGAACAACCTACGAGCAGTACTTC,TRBV7-2,TRBD1,-,TRBJ2-7
CASSLEIGGSYNEQFF,TGTGCCAGCAGCTTAGAGATAGGGGGCTCCTACAATGAGCAGTTCTTC,TRBV7-2,-,few,TRBJ2-1
CASSPTGQPNEKLFF,TGCGCCAGCAGCCCAACCGGACAGCCTAATGAAAAACTGTTTTTT,TRBV5-1,-,-,TRBJ1-4
CSAAPGPGYTF,TGCAGTGCGGCCCCGGGGCCGGGCTACACCTTC,TRBV20-1,-,-,TRBJ1-2
CASSEPGLAGAGNEQFF,TGTGCCAGCAGTGAACCGGGACTAGCGGGAGCGGGGAATGAGCAGTTCTTC,TRBV28,TRBD2,-,TRBJ2-1
CASSSGLAATYEQYF,TGTGCCAGCAGTTCGGGACTAGCGGCAACCTACGAGCAGTACTTC,TRBV7-2,TRBD2,few,TRBJ2-7
CASGRGSPSGNTIYF,TGTGCCAGCGGGAGGGGAAGCCCCTCTGGAAACACCATATATTTT,TRBV3-1/TRBV3-2,-,once,TRBJ1-3
CASSSGVSYNSPLHF,TGTGCCAGCAGTTCAGGGGTCTCCTATAATTCACCCCTCCACTTT,TRBV7-9,-,-,TRBJ1-6
CASSLRRYRDATESNQPQHF,TGTGCCAGCAGCTTACGACGGTACCGGGACGCAACGGAGAGCAATCAGCCCCAGCATTTT,TRBV7-8,-,-,TRBJ1-5
CASSRRGATSNTEAFF,TGTGCCAGCAGCCGTCGGGGGGCTACCAGCAACACTGAAGCTTTCTTT,TRBV9,-,-,TRBJ1-1
CASSEGVTGTTQYF,TGTGCCAGCAGTGAAGGGGTGACAGGGACAACCCAGTACTTC,TRBV6-1,TRBD1,-,TRBJ2-5
CASPGRENSPLHF,TGCGCCAGCCCTGGAAGGGAAAATTCACCCCTCCACTTT,TRBV10-1,-,few,TRBJ1-6
CASSSSGPYEQYF,TGTGCCAGCAGCTCTTCGGGTCCCTACGAGCAGTACTTC,TRBV7-2,-,-,TRBJ2-7
CAISEESAIYGYTF,TGTGCCATCAGTGAGGAATCCGCTATCTATGGCTACACCTTC,TRBV10-3,-,-,TRBJ1-2
CASSSRTGENTEAFF,TGTGCCAGCAGTTCCCGGACAGGGGAGAACACTGAAGCTTTCTTT,TRBV28,TRBD1,-,TRBJ1-1
CASSLEGQGEDEQYF,TGTGCCAGCAGCTTAGAGGGACAGGGGGAGGACGAGCAGTACTTC,TRBV7-2,TRBD1,-,TRBJ2-7
CASTPEGSRTRGYTF,TGTGCCAGTACCCCCGAGGGCAGCCGAACAAGGGGCTACACCTTC,TRBV19,-,once,TRBJ1-2
CASSLGQSQQETQYF,TGTGCCAGCAGTCTAGGACAGAGTCAACAAGAGACCCAGTACTTC,TRBV27,-,once,TRBJ2-5
CASREGPGQPQHF,TGTGCCAGTAGAGAGGGGCCGGGTCAGCCCCAGCATTTT,TRBV19,-,few,TRBJ1-5
CASSRASPPQPQHF,TGTGCCAGCAGTCGGGCGAGTCCCCCGCAGCCCCAGCATTTT,TRBV28,-,-,TRBJ1-5
CASNRTSGPPYSYEQYF,TGCGCCAGCAACCGGACTAGCGGGCCCCCGTACTCCTACGAGCAGTACTTC,TRBV10-1,TRBD2,-,TRBJ2-7
CASNKAQNTEAFF,TGTGCCAGTAACAAGGCGCAGAACACTGAAGCTTTCTTT,TRBV19,-,-,TRBJ1-1
CASSSGRGGPGNEQFF,TGTGCCAGCAGCTCCGGGCGGGGCGGGCCTGGCAATGAGCAGTTCTTC,TRBV11-2,-,-,TRBJ2-1
CASSQDWGSSYEQYF,TGTGCCAGCAGCCAAGATTGGGGGAGCTCCTACGAGCAGTACTTC,TRBV3-1/TRBV3-2,-,-,TRBJ2-7